This T cell receptor beta chain was found in a study of OX40 agonist ivuxolimab in advanced cancers. The study's findings and limits: Average numbers of expanded clones were greater in CD8+ T cells than in CD4+.

V was cut by 5 bases and J by 2 bases, with 18 bases left in between. CDR3 size: 16 residues. Germline V gene lookup returns CDR1 SGHNT and CDR2 YENEEA. With regard to this clone: Its antigen is still unknown.

Produced via immunoSEQ multiplex PCR; TCRdb's table is partial and in-frame only. The data contain about 76,000 clones, 85% of them seen just once; the ten biggest clones take up roughly 3.1%. The receptor's source is an adult with an advanced solid tumor such as melanoma, head and neck, liver or kidney cancer. The chain carries TRBV11-3 and TRBJ2-5; perhaps TRBD1 as D (8 bases). The sample consisted of CD4+ or CD8+ T cells sorted from blood, taken in a trial of the OX40 agonist ivuxolimab. CDR3: CASSQGGTGRQETQYF. Here the CDR3 DNA reads TGTGCCAGCAGCCAGGGGGGGACAGGCCGACAAGAGACCCAGTACTTC.